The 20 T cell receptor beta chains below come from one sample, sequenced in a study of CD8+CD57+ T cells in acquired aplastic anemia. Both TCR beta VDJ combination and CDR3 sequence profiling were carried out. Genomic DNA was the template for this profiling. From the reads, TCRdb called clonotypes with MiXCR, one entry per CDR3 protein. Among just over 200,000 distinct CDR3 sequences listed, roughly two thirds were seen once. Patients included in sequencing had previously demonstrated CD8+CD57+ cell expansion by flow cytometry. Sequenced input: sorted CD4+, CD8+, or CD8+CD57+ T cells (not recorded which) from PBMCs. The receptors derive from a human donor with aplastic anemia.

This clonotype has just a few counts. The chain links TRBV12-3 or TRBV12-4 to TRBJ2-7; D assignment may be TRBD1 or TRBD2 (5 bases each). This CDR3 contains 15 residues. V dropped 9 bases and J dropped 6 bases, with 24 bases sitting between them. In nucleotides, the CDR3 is TGTGCCAGTAGTATCGCAGGGACGCCTCGGGCCGAGCAGTACTTC. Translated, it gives CASSIAGTPRAEQYF.

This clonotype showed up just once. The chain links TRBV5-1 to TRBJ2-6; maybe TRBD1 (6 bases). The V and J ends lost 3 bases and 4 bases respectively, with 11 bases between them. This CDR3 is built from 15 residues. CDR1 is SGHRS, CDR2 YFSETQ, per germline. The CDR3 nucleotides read TGCGCCAGCAGCTCACAGGGAGCGGGGGCCAACGTCCTGACTTTC. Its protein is CASSSQGAGANVLTF.

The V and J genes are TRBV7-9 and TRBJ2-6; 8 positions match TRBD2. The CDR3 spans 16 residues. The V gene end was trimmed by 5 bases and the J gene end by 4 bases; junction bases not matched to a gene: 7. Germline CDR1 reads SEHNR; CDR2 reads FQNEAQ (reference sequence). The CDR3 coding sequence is TGTGCCAGCAGCCCGCAGCGGGGGTCAGGGGCCAACGTCCTGACTTTC. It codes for CASSPQRGSGANVLTF.

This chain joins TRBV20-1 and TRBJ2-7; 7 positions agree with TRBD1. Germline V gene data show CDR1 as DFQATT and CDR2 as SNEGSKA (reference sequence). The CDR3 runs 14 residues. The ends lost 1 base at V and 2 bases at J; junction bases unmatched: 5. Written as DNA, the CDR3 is TGCAGTGCTAGAGTTGGGGACAGAGCCTACGAGCAGTACTTC. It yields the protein CSARVGDRAYEQYF.

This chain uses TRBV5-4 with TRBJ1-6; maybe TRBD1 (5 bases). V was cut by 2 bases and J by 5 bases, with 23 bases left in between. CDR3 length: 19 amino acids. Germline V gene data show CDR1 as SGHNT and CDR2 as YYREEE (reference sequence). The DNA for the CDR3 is TGTGCCAGCAGCTTCGCTTGGGGAGGGGCAATAGGGAATAATTCACCCCTCCACTTT. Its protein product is CASSFAWGGAIGNNSPLHF.

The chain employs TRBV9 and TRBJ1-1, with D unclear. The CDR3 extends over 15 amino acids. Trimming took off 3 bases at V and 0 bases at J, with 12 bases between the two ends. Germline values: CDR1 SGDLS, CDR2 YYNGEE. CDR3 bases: TGTGCCAGCAGCGCCGAGGGAGGAATGAACACTGAAGCTTTCTTT. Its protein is CASSAEGGMNTEAFF.

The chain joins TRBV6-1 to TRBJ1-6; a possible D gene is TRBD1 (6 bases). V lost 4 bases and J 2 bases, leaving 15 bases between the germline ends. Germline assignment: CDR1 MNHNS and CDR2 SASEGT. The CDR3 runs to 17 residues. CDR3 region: CASSAISGTTYNSPLHF. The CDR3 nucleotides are TGTGCCAGCAGTGCGATATCTGGGACAACCTATAATTCACCCCTCCACTTT.

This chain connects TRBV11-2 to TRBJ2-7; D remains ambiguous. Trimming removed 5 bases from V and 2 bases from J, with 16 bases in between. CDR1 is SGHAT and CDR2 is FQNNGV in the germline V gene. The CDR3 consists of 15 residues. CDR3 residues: CASSQSRNHPYEQYF. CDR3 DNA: TGTGCCAGCAGCCAATCGAGGAATCACCCCTACGAGCAGTACTTC.

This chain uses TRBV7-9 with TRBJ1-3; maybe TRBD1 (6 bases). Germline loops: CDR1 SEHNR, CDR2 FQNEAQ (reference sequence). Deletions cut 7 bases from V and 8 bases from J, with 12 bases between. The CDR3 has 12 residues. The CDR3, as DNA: TGTGCCAGCATGATTCAGGGGTACACCATATATTTT. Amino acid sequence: CASMIQGYTIYF.

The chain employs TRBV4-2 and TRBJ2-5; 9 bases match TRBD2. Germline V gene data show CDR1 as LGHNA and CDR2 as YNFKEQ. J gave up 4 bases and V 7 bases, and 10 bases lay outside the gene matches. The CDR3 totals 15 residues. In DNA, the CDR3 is TGTGCCAGCACCTTGGGACTAGCAGAGCCAGAGACCCAGTACTTC. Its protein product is CASTLGLAEPETQYF.

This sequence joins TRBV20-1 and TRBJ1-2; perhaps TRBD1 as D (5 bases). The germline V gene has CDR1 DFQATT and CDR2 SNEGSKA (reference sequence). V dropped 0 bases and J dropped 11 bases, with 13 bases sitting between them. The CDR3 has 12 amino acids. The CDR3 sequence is CSARDRGLGYTF. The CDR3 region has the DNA TGCAGTGCTAGAGATCGGGGGTTAGGATACACCTTC.

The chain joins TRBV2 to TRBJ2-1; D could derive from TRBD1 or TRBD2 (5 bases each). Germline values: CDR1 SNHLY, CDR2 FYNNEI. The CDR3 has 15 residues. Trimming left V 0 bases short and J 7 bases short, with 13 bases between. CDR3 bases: TGTGCCAGCAGTGAAGCGCCAGGGCGCGGGAATGAGCAGTTCTTC. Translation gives CASSEAPGRGNEQFF.

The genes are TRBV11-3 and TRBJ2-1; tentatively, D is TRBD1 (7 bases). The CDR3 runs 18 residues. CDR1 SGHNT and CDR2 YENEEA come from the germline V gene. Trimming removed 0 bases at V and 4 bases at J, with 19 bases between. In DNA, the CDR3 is TGTGCCAGCAGCTTAGAGGGACTTGGGGCAGGGGGGTACAATGAGCAGTTCTTC. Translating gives CASSLEGLGAGGYNEQFF.

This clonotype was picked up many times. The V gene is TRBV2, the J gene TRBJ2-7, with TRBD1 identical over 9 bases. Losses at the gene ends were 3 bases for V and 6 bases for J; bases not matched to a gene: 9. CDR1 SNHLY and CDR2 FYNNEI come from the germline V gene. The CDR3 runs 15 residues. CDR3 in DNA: TGTGCCAGCAGTGACCCGGGACAGGGAGGGAGCGAGCAGTACTTC. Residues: CASSDPGQGGSEQYF.

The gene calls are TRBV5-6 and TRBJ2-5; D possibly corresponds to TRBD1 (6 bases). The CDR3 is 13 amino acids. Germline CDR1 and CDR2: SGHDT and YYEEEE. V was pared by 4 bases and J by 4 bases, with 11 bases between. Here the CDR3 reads CASSTQGLETQYF. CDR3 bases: TGTGCCAGCAGCACACAGGGTCTAGAGACCCAGTACTTC.

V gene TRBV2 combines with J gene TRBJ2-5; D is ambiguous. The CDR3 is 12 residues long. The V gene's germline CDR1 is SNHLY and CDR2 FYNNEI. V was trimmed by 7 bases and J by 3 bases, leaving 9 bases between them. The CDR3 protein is CASIRLEETQYF. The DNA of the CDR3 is TGTGCCAGCATACGACTTGAAGAGACCCAGTACTTC.

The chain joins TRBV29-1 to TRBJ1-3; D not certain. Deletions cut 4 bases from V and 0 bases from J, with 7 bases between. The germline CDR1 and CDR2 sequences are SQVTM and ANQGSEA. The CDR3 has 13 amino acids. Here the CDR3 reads CSVGYSSGNTIYF. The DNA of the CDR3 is TGCAGCGTTGGGTATAGCTCTGGAAACACCATATATTTT.

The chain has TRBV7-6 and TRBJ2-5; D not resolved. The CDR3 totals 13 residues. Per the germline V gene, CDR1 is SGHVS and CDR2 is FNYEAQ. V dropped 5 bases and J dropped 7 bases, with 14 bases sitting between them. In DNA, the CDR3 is TGTGCCAGCAGCCCCGGACGTATGGGGACCCAGTACTTC. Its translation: CASSPGRMGTQYF.

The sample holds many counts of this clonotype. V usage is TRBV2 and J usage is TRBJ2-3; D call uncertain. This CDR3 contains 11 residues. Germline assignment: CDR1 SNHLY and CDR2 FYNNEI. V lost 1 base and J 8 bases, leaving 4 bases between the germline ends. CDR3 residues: CASSEGGTQYF. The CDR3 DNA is TGTGCCAGCAGTGAAGGCGGTACGCAGTATTTT.

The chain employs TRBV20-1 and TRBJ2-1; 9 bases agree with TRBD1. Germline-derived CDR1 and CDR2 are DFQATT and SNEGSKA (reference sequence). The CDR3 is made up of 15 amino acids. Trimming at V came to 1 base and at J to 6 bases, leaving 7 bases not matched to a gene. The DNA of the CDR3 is TGCAGTGCTAGAGCGGGGACAGGGCTGAGCAATGAGCAGTTCTTC. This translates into CSARAGTGLSNEQFF.